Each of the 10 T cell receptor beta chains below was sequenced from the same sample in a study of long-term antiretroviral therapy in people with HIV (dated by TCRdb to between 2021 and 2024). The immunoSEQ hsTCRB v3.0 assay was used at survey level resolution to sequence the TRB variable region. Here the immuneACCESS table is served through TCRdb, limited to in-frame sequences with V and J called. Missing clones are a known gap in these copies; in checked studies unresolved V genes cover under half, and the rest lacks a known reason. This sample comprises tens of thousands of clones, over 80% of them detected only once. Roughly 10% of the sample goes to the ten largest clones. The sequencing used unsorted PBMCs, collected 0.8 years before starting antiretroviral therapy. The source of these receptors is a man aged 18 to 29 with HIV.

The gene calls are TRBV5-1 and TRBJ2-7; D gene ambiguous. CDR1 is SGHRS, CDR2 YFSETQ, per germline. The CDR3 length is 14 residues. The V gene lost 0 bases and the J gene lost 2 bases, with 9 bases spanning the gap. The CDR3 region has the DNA TGCGCCAGCAGCTTGGAGGGCTCCCCCTACGAGCAGTACTTC. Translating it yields CASSLEGSPYEQYF.

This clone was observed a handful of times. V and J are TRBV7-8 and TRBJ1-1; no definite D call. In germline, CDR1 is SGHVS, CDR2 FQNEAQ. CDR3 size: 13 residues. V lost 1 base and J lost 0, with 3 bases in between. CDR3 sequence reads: CASSLGMNTEAFF. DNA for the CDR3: TGTGCCAGCAGCTTAGGGATGAACACTGAAGCTTTCTTT. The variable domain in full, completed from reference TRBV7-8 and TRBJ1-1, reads GAGVSQSPRYKVAKRGQDVALRCDPISGHVSLFWYQQALGQGPEFLTYFQNEAQLDKSGLPSDRFFAERPEGSVSTLKIQRTQQEDSAVYLCASSLGMNTEAFFGQGTRLTVV.

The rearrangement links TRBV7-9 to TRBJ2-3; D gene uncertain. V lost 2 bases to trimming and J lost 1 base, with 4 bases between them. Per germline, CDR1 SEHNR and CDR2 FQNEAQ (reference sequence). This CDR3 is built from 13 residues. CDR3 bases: TGTGCCAGCAGCTTAAGTGGCACAGATACGCAGTATTTT. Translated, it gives CASSLSGTDTQYF. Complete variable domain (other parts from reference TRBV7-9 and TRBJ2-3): DTGVSQNPRHKITKRGQNVTFRCDPISEHNRLYWYRQTLGQGPEFLTYFQNEAQLEKSRLLSDRFSAERPKGSFSTLEIQRTEQGDSAMYLCASSLSGTDTQYFGPGTRLTVL.

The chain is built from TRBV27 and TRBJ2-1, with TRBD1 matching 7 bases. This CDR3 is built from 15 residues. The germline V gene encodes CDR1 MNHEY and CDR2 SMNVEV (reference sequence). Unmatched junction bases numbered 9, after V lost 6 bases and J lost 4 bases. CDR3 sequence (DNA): TGTGCCAGCAGCAGAGACAGGGCACTTTACAATGAGCAGTTCTTC. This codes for CASSRDRALYNEQFF.

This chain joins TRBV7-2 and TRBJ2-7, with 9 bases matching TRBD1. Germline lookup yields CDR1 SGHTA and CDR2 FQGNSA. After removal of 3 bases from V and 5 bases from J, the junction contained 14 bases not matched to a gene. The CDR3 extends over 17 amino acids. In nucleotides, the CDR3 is TGTGCCAGCAGCTTTTCGCGGACAGGGGCAGTGCCCCACGAGCAGTACTTC. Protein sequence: CASSFSRTGAVPHEQYF.

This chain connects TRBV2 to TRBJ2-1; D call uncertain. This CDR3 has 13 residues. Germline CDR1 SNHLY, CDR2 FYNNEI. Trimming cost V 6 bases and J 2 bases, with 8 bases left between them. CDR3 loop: CASSGYPYNEQFF. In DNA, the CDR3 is TGTGCCAGCAGCGGATATCCCTACAATGAGCAGTTCTTC.

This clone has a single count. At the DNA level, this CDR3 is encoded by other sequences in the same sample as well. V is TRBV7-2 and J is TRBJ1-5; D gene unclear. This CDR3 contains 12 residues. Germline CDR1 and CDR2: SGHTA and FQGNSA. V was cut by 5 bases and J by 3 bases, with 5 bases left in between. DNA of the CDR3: TGTGCCAGCAGCCCGTACAATCAGCCCCAGCATTTT. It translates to CASSPYNQPQHF.

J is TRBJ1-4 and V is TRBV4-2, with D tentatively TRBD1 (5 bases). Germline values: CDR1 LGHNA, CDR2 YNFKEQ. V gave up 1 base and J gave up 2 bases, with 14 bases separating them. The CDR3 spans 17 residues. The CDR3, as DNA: TGTGCCAGCAGCCAAGCTTCCGGGGGAGTTACTAATGAAAAACTGTTTTTT. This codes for CASSQASGGVTNEKLFF.

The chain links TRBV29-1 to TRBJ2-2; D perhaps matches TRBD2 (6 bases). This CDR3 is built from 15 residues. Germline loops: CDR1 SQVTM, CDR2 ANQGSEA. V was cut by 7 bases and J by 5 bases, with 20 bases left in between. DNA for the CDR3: TGCAGCGCGAGGGGAGGAGGGGAAGGTACCGGGGAGCTGTTTTTT. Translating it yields CSARGGGEGTGELFF.

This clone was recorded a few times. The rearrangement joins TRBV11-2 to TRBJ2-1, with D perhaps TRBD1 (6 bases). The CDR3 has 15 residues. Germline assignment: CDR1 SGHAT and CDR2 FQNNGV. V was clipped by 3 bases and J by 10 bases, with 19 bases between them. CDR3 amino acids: CASSFLEMGTQEQFF. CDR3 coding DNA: TGTGCCAGCAGCTTCTTAGAGATGGGGACACAAGAGCAGTTCTTC.